This is a list of T cell receptor beta chains from one sample in a study of metastatic and nonmetastatic thyroid tumors. From the PCR reads, TCRdb re-called clones with MiXCR. The sample carries some 33,000 clones, about 15% recorded once. The sequenced sample consisted of blood. These receptors were collected from a male donor with papillary thyroid cancer or a benign thyroid nodule (not recorded which). Some clones in this sample may be carry-over from other donors' samples. Both conserved end residues are part of each CDR3. D genes are given only for firm matches. Size tells how often a clone was seen (once, few, many) or the class of an expanded clone, and some rows leave it out.

TRBV28	few	TRBJ2-2	TRBD1	TGTGCCAGCAGTCCACCGGGACAGGGGGCTGTCGGGGAGCTGTTTTTT	CASSPPGQGAVGELFF
TRBV20-1	many	TRBJ2-7	TRBD1	TGCAGTGCTATGAGAGGGACAGGCGGTTACGAGCAGTACTTC	CSAMRGTGGYEQYF
TRBV5-8	NA	TRBJ1-5	TRBD1	TGTGCCAGCAGCGGAGGACAGGCTAGCAATCAGCCCCAGCATTTT	CASSGGQASNQPQHF
TRBV10-3	medium-sized	TRBJ2-1	NA	TGTGCCACCACCGGGAGCTCCTACAATGAGCAGTTCTTC	CATTGSSYNEQFF
TRBV11-2	once	TRBJ2-7	TRBD2	TGTGCCAGCAGCATCGGTCGTTTCGGGGCGGGGGGTCACTACCAGCAGTACTTC	CASSIGRFGAGGHYQQYF
TRBV6-2/TRBV6-3	many	TRBJ1-3	NA	TGTGCCATCTCTCGCCCCCTCGGAAACACCATATATTTT	CAISRPLGNTIYF
TRBV11-2	NA	TRBJ2-5	NA	TGTGCCAGCAGCTTAGAAGGAGTTAGGGAGACCCAGTACTTC	CASSLEGVRETQYF
TRBV12-3/TRBV12-4	many	TRBJ2-1	NA	TGTGCCAGCAGTTTAACGACGGATAGGCAGTTCTTC	CASSLTTDRQFF
TRBV9	NA	TRBJ2-5	TRBD2	TGTGCCAGCAGCGTCGATAGCGGGGGAGGTGAGACCCAGTACTTC	CASSVDSGGGETQYF
TRBV30	many	TRBJ2-3	TRBD2	TGTGCCTGGACGACTAGCGGCCGAGATACGCAGTATTTT	CAWTTSGRDTQYF
TRBV28	many	TRBJ2-7	TRBD1	TGTGCCAGCTTGACAGGGGATAGGCGGGAGCAGTACTTC	CASLTGDRREQYF
TRBV5-1	many	TRBJ2-1	NA	TGCGCCAGCAGCTTGGATGCGGGTTCATACAATGAGCAGTTCTTC	CASSLDAGSYNEQFF
TRBV20-1	many	TRBJ2-2	NA	TGCAGTGCCCAACTGGGGTGGGGAGGGGGAACCGGGGAGCTGTTTTTT	CSAQLGWGGGTGELFF
TRBV5-1	many	TRBJ1-1	NA	TGCGCCAGCAGCTTGGTGGGCAGGTTTTTAGACACTGAAGCTTTCTTT	CASSLVGRFLDTEAFF
TRBV7-2	many	TRBJ1-1	TRBD1	TGTGCCAGCAGCTCACAGGGGTCCACTGAAGCTTTCTTT	CASSSQGSTEAFF
TRBV3-1	many	TRBJ2-5	NA	TGTGCCAGCAGCCATCTCAGGGGGGGACGACAAGAGACCCAGTACTTC	CASSHLRGGRQETQYF
TRBV28	many	TRBJ2-3	NA	TGTGCCAGCAGTTTATGGGGCGGGGGCACAGATACGCAGTATTTT	CASSLWGGGTDTQYF
TRBV19	many	TRBJ2-2	TRBD2	TGTGCCAGTAAAAGCGGGAGGCCCACCGGGGAGCTGTTTTTT	CASKSGRPTGELFF
TRBV6-2/TRBV6-3	few	TRBJ2-3	NA	TGTGCCAGCAGCTACTCGATCTCCGGGATTACAGATACGCAGTATTTT	CASSYSISGITDTQYF
TRBV18	many	TRBJ1-3	NA	TGTGCCAGCTCCCCGACAGACTCTGGAAACACCATATATTTT	CASSPTDSGNTIYF
TRBV6-1	NA	TRBJ1-5	NA	TGTGCCATCACCGAAGGGACATCAAGCAATCAGCCCCAACATTTT	CAITEGTSSNQPQHF
TRBV19	NA	TRBJ2-7	TRBD2	TGTGCCAGCTCCAGCGGGAGGGCCCACGAGCAGTACTTC	CASSSGRAHEQYF